In its sample, the clone carrying this T cell receptor beta chain was seen a few times. What it recognizes is unknown. The germline gives CDR1 SGDLS, CDR2 YYNGEE. The CDR3 totals 16 residues. V lost 6 bases and J lost 9, with 25 bases in between. This sample is drawn from a study of blood T cells in healthy people across ages. Sample-barcoded 5' priming and a J-beta primer mix drove a second PCR of about 7 to 11 cycles. Per sample, CDR3-containing paired-end reads numbered at least 3 million. Using its own MiXCR run on the 5' RACE reads, TCRdb lists one record per CDR3 protein. The sample lists around 2 million distinct CDR3 sequences; approximately 40% were seen once. The study, taken as a whole, reports: Per million T cells, the diversity of TCR beta decreased roughly linearly as age advanced.

Individuals who donated were healthy Caucasians from Russia aged about 6 to 100. Sequencing used blood. The sequence was obtained from a human donor in good health. This sequence joins TRBV9 and TRBJ2-1; D is possibly TRBD1 or TRBD2 (7 bases each). CDR3 residues: CASTPPGQTGGGEQFF. CDR3 coding DNA: TGTGCCAGCACGCCCCCGGGACAGACGGGGGGTGGTGAGCAGTTCTTC.